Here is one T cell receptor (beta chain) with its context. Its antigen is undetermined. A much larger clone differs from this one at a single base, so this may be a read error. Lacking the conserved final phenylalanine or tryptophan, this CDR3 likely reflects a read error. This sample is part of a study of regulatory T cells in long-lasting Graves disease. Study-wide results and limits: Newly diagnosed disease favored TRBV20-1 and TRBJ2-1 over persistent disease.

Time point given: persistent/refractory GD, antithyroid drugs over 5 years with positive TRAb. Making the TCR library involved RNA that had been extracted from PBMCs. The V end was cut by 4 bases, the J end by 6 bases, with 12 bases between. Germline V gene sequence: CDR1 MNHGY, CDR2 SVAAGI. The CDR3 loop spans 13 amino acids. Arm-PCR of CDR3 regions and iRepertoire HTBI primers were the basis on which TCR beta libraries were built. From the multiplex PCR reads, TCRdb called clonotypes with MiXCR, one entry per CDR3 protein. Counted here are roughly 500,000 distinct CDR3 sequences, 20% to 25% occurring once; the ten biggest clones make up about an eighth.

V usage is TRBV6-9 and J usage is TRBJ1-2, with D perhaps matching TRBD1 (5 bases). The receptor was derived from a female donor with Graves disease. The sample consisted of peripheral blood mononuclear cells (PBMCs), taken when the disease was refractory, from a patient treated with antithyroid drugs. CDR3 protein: CASSSVGHDGYTS. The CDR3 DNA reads TGTGCCAGCAGTTCCGTAGGACACGATGGCTACACCTCC.